The 13 T cell receptor beta chains listed next were all sequenced from one sample in a study of T cell repertoires in cytomegalovirus infection. Using its own MiXCR run on the reads, TCRdb lists one record per CDR3 protein. The sample consists of hundreds of thousands of distinct CDR3 sequences, about 33% of them appearing once. Which antigens these TCRs recognize remains unknown. Sequencing was performed on cultured CD8+ T cells from PBMCs, taken from culture after CMV antigen stimulation. The receptors were sampled from a human donor in good health (CMV status not recorded). Some clones in this sample may be carry-over from other donors' samples.

The J gene is TRBJ1-6, the V gene TRBV6-1; 10 bases match TRBD1. Germline V gene data show CDR1 as MNHNS and CDR2 as SASEGT. V dropped 7 bases and J dropped 7; count of bases not matched to a gene: 10. This CDR3 spans 16 amino acids. CDR3 amino acids: CASIPGQGSMNSPLHF. The CDR3 coding sequence is TGTGCCAGCATTCCGGGACAGGGGTCTATGAATTCACCCCTCCACTTT.

In this sample, this clonotype turned up once. The chain uses TRBV6-2 or TRBV6-3 and TRBJ1-1; D gene uncertain. CDR3 length: 13 residues. V was cut by 6 bases and J by 8 bases, with 16 bases left in between. Per the germline V gene, CDR1 is MNHEY and CDR2 is SVGEGT. CDR3 region: CASRAGSVSEAFF. The CDR3 DNA sequence: TGTGCCAGCAGAGCGGGCTCAGTTTCAGAAGCTTTCTTT.

V is TRBV6-1 and J is TRBJ1-2, with no clear D. The germline CDR1 and CDR2 sequences are MNHNS and SASEGT. With 4 bases removed from V and 4 bases from J, the gap between germline ends came to 7 bases. The CDR3 covers 12 residues. CDR3 sequence reads: CASSGKGYGYTF. As DNA, the CDR3 is TGTGCCAGCAGTGGTAAAGGCTATGGCTACACCTTC.

A few counts support this clonotype. V gene TRBV2 combines with J gene TRBJ2-5; D gene uncertain. There are 12 residues in the CDR3. Between the trimmed V and J ends, which lost 7 bases and 9 bases, there was a span of 15 bases. Germline CDR1 and CDR2: SNHLY and FYNNEI. This CDR3 reads CASIGEMTAQYF. DNA for the CDR3: TGTGCCAGCATTGGAGAGATGACGGCCCAGTACTTC.

The chain uses TRBV9 and TRBJ2-3; no firm D call. The CDR3 consists of 15 residues. V was cut by 0 bases and J by 3 bases, with 11 bases left in between. CDR1 is SGDLS and CDR2 is YYNGEE in the germline V gene. CDR3 nucleotide sequence: TGTGCCAGCAGCGTAGAACTGGAACTTACAGATACGCAGTATTTT. It encodes CASSVELELTDTQYF.

In this sample, this clonotype turned up a few times. This chain connects TRBV7-3 to TRBJ1-6, with D unclear. The CDR3 totals 13 residues. V was clipped by 4 bases and J by 13 bases, with 14 bases between them. Germline loops: CDR1 SGHTA, CDR2 FQGTGA. The CDR3 nucleotides read TGTGCCAGCAGCTCAACGGGCCTCGGCCCCCTCCACTTT. Encoded protein: CASSSTGLGPLHF.

In the case of this clonotype: This may be a read error: a much more frequent sequence differs by one nucleotide. This chain links TRBV7-2 with TRBJ2-5; TRBD1 is a possible D gene (5 bases). Germline-derived CDR1 and CDR2 are SGHTA and FQGNSA. The V end was cut by 7 bases, the J end by 2 bases, with 23 bases between. The CDR3 is made up of 17 amino acids. The chain's CDR3 is CTSNQLTGFYPQETQYF. CDR3 sequence (DNA): TGTACCAGCAACCAACTAACAGGATTTTACCCTCAAGAGACCCAGTACTTC.

This clonotype was seen a handful of times. The rearrangement links TRBV24-1 to TRBJ1-1, with D perhaps matching TRBD1 (6 bases). Trimming pared 3 bases from V and 12 bases from J, leaving 16 bases between. CDR1 is KGHDR, CDR2 SFDVKD, per germline. CDR3 length equals 13 residues. The CDR3 region is CATSDRGQPPSFF. Written as DNA, the CDR3 is TGTGCCACCAGTGATCGAGGACAGCCCCCTTCTTTCTTT.

The rearrangement joins TRBV19 to TRBJ1-6, with D unresolved. CDR3 size: 13 residues. Germline V lookup: CDR1 LNHDA, CDR2 SQIVND (reference sequence). Trimming removed 3 bases from V and 7 bases from J, with 7 bases in between. The CDR3 loop reads CASSMGRNSPLHF. Here the CDR3 DNA reads TGTGCCAGTAGTATGGGGAGGAATTCACCCCTCCACTTT.

The J gene is TRBJ2-3, the V gene TRBV6-5; 9 positions match TRBD1. J was trimmed by 2 bases and V by 0 bases; bases with no gene match: 6. There are 17 residues in the CDR3. Germline V gives CDR1 MNHEY, CDR2 SVGAGI. CDR3 DNA: TGTGCCAGCAGTTACTCCGGGACAGGGATCTTCACAGATACGCAGTATTTT. This translates into CASSYSGTGIFTDTQYF.

The chain links TRBV9 to TRBJ1-2; D is unclear. The V end was cut by 6 bases, the J end by 6 bases, with 12 bases between. The CDR3 consists of 12 residues. CDR1 and CDR2 from the germline V gene are SGDLS and YYNGEE. CDR3 region: CASKGGVDGYTF. The CDR3 bases are TGTGCCAGCAAAGGCGGGGTGGATGGCTACACCTTC.

The chain uses TRBV10-3 and TRBJ1-5, with D perhaps matching TRBD1 (5 bases). Looked up from germline, CDR1 is ENHRY and CDR2 is SYGVKD. The CDR3 sequence is 15 residues long. The V and J ends lost 10 bases and 1 base respectively, with 17 bases between them. The CDR3 DNA reads as TGTGCCAGCGGGTGGGGGGTGGAGAGCAATCAGCCCCAGCATTTT. Its translation is CASGWGVESNQPQHF.

The chain couples TRBV2 to TRBJ2-7; 7 nucleotides agree with TRBD1. V lost 2 bases, J lost 3 bases, and 4 bases stayed unmatched. The CDR3 covers 14 residues. The V gene's germline CDR1 is SNHLY and CDR2 FYNNEI. CDR3 bases: TGTGCCAGCAGTGAAAACAGGGGCCGCTACGAGCAGTACTTC. Translating it yields CASSENRGRYEQYF.